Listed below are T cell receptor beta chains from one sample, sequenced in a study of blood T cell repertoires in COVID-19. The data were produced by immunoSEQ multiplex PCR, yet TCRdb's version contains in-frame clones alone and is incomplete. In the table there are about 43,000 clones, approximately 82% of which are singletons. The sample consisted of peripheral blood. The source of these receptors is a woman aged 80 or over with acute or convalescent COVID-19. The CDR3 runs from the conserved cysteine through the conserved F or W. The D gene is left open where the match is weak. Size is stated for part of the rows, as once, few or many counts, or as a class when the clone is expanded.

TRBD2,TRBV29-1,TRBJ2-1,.,TGCAGCGCCGCGGGGACTAGCGGGGGGGATGAGCAGTTCTTC,CSAAGTSGGDEQFF
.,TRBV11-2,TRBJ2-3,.,TGTGCCAGCAGCTTAGGCCGCGGAGATACGCAGTATTTT,CASSLGRGDTQYF
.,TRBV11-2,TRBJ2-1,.,TGTGCCAGCAGCTTAGTCATTGAGCAGTTCTTC,CASSLVIEQFF
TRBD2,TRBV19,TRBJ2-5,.,TGTGCCAGTAGTATTTCAGCGGGGCAAGAGACCCAGTACTTC,CASSISAGQETQYF
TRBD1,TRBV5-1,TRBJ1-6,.,TGCGCCAGCAGACCCGACAGGGGAAATTCACCCCTCCACTTT,CASRPDRGNSPLHF
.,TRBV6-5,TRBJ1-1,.,TGTGCCAGCTCGAGGGAGAGGGCGAACACTGAAGCTTTCTTT,CASSRERANTEAFF
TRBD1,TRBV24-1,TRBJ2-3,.,TGTGCCACCAGTGATTGGACAGGGGGGAGCACAGATACGCAGTATTTT,CATSDWTGGSTDTQYF
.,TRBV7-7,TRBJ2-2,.,TGTGCCAGCAGCTTAGACTACACCGGGGAGCTGTTTTTT,CASSLDYTGELFF
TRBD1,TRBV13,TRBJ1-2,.,TGTGCCAGCAGCTCGGACAGGACGGGAGGCTACACCTTC,CASSSDRTGGYTF
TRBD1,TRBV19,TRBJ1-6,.,TGTGCCAGTAGTCCCCGGACAGGGAATAATTCACCCCTCCACTTT,CASSPRTGNNSPLHF
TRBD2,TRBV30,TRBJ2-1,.,TGTGCCTGGACCCTGGGGTGGGGGGGGTACAATGAGCAGTTCTTC,CAWTLGWGGYNEQFF
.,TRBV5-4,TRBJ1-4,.,TGTGCCAGCAGCTCGCGGAGGGCAACTAATGAAAAACTGTTTTTT,CASSSRRATNEKLFF
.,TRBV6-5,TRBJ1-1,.,TGTGCCAGCATGAAGGGAGGGGGGTGGAACACTGAAGCTTTCTTT,CASMKGGGWNTEAFF
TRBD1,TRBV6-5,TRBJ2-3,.,TGTGCCAGCCGGACAGGGGGCTTAGCAGATACGCAGTATTTT,CASRTGGLADTQYF
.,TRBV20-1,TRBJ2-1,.,TGCAGTGCTAGTTTACCGCAGGGAAACAATGAGCAGTTCTTC,CSASLPQGNNEQFF
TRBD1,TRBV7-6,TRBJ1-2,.,TGTGCCAGCAGCTTAGCGGTTTCCGGACAGGCTGGCTACACCTTC,CASSLAVSGQAGYTF
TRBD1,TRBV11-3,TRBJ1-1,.,TGTGCCAGCAGCAAGACAGGGTCGACTGAAGCTTTCTTT,CASSKTGSTEAFF
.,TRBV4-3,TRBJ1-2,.,TGCGCCAGCAGCCAGGACCCAGGGCTCACGGGCTACACCTTC,CASSQDPGLTGYTF
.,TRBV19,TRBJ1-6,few,TGTGCCAGTTGGTCGCGCTTCCACTTT,CASWSRFHF
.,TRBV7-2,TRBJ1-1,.,TGTGCCAGCAGCTTAGCACAGGGAAGCACTGAAGCTTTCTTT,CASSLAQGSTEAFF
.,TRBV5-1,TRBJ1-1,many,TGCGCCAGCAGCCCGGACAGCTTGAACACTGAAGCTTTCTTT,CASSPDSLNTEAFF
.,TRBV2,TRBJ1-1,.,TGTGCCAGCAGTGCCTCAACTAACACTGAAGCTTTCTTT,CASSASTNTEAFF
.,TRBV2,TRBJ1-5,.,TGTGCCAGCAGTGTAACCGGACTTCGTAATCAGCCCCAGCATTTT,CASSVTGLRNQPQHF
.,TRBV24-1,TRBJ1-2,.,TGTGCCACCGGATTTGGGCTGACAGTCTATGGCTACACCTTC,CATGFGLTVYGYTF
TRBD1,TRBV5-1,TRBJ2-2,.,TGCGCCAGCAGCTCTCGGACGACAGGGTTTAGTCCCGGGGAGCTGTTTTTT,CASSSRTTGFSPGELFF
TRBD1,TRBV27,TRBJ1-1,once,TGTGCCAGCAGAGAGGATCCCGGGACAGCCAACACTGAAGCTTTCTTT,CASREDPGTANTEAFF
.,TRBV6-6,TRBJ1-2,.,TGTGCCAGCAGCCTGACAGCCCAGGGCTACACCTTC,CASSLTAQGYTF
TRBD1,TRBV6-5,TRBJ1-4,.,TGTGCCAGCAGCACTTCACAGGGGATAAATGAAAAACTGTTTTTT,CASSTSQGINEKLFF
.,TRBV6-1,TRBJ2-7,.,TGTGCCAGCAGTGAGGCCCTAAGAGGGGGGGGCGAGCAGTACTTC,CASSEALRGGGEQYF
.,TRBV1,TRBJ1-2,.,TGCACCAGCAGCCAAGATTTTTCAGGGCCGAACTATGGCTACACCTTC,CTSSQDFSGPNYGYTF
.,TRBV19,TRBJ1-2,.,TGTGCCAGTAGCCCGAACAGTCCTCCTAACTATGGCTACACCTTC,CASSPNSPPNYGYTF
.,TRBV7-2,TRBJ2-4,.,TGTGCCAGCAGCCCCGGGATTACTGGGGCCAAAAACATTCAGTACTTC,CASSPGITGAKNIQYF
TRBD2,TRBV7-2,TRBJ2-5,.,TGTGCCAGCAGCTTAGTCGGCGGGGGGGCAAGACAAGAGACCCAGTACTTC,CASSLVGGGARQETQYF
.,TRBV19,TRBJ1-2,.,TGTGCCAGTAGTCCGGCTGGACAGTATGGCTACACCTTC,CASSPAGQYGYTF
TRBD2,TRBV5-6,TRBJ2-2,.,TGTGCCAGCAGCCTAAGCGGGGGCGGATACACCGGGGAGCTGTTTTTT,CASSLSGGGYTGELFF
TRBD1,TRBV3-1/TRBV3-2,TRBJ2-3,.,TGTGCCAGCAGTCGCAACACAGGGGGTAACACAGATACGCAGTATTTT,CASSRNTGGNTDTQYF
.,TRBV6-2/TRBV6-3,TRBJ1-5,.,TGTGCCAGCAGTTCCCTGGATCGGGTTAATCAGCCCCAGCATTTT,CASSSLDRVNQPQHF
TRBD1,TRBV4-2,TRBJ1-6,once,TGTGCCAGCAGCCAATTACAGGGGGCGCTTGAGTCACCCCTCCACTTT,CASSQLQGALESPLHF
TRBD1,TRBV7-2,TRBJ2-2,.,TGTGCCAGCAGCAGAGACAGGGACGGGGAGCTGTTTTTT,CASSRDRDGELFF
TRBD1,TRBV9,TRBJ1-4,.,TGTGCCAGCAGCGAGACAGGGAGTGAAAAACTGTTTTTT,CASSETGSEKLFF
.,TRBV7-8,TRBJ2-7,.,TGTGCCAGCAGCCCCGACAGTGACGAGCAGTACTTC,CASSPDSDEQYF
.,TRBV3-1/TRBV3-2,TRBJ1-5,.,TGTGCCAGCAGCCAAGGGGGCCAGGGAGGGCAGCCCCAGCATTTT,CASSQGGQGGQPQHF
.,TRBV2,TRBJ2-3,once,TGTGCCAGCACCCTGGGACAACACACAGATACGCAGTATTTT,CASTLGQHTDTQYF
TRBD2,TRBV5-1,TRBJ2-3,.,TGCGCCAGCAGCTTGGCTAGCGGGTTGACAGATACGCAGTATTTT,CASSLASGLTDTQYF
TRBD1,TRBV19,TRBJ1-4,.,TGTGCCAGTAGTATTACAGGGGGCGGACCTAATGAAAAACTGTTTTTT,CASSITGGGPNEKLFF
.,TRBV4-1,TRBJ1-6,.,TGCGCCAGCAGCCAGAGGGCTTCGGCGGCGGGGCCTTCACCCCTCCACTTT,CASSQRASAAGPSPLHF
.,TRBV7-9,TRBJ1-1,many,TGTGCCAGCAGAGTTACAGGAGGCGGGATCGAAGCTTTCTTT,CASRVTGGGIEAFF
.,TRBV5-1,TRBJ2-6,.,TGCGCCAGCAGCCCTTCCGGGTCCCCTGGGGCCAACGTCCTGACTTTC,CASSPSGSPGANVLTF
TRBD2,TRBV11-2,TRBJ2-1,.,TGTGCCAGCAGCCTTAGCGGGTACTTCTCCTACAATGAGCAGTTCTTC,CASSLSGYFSYNEQFF
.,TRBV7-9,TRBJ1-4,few,TGTGCCAGCAGCTTAGGAACAGCCGATGAAAAACTGTTTTTT,CASSLGTADEKLFF
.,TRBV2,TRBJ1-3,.,TGTGCCAGCCTAGAGGCTTTCTCTGGAAACACCATATATTTT,CASLEAFSGNTIYF